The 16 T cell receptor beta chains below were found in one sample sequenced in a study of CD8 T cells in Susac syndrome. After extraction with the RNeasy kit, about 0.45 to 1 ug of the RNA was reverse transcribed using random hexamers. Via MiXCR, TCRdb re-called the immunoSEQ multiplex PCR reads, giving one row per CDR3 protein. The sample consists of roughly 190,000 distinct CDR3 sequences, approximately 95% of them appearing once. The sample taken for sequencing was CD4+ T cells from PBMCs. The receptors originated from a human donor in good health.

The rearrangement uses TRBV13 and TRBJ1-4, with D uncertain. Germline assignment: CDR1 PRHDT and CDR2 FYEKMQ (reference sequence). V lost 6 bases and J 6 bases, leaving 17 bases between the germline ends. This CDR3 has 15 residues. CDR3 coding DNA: TGTGCCAGCAGAAATTTGGGCCTCCGGGATGAAAAACTGTTTTTT. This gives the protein CASRNLGLRDEKLFF. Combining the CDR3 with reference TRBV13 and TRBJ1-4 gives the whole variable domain AAGVIQSPRHLIKEKRETATLKCYPIPRHDTVYWYQQGPGQDPQFLISFYEKMQSDKGSIPDRFSAQQFSDYHSELNMSSLELGDSALYFCASRNLGLRDEKLFFGSGTQLSVL.

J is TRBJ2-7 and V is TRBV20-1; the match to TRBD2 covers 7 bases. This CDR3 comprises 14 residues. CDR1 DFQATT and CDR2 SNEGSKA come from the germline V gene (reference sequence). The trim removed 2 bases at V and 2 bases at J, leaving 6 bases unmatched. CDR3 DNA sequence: TGCAGTGCTAGAAGTGGGGAGGGAACCTACGAGCAGTACGTC. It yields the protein CSARSGEGTYEQYV.

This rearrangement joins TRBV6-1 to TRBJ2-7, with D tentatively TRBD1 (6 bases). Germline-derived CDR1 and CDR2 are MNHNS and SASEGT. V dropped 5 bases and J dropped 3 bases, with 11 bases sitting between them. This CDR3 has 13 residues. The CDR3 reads CASSRGRGYEQYV. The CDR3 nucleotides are TGTGCCAGCAGTCGAGGCAGGGGCTACGAGCAGTACGTC.

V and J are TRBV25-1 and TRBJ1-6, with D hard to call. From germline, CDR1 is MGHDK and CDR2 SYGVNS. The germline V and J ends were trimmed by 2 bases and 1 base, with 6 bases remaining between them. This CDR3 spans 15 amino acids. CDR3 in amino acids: CASSEKVSYNSPLHF. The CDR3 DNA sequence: TGTGCCAGCAGTGAAAAAGTATCCTATAATTCACCCCTCCACTTT. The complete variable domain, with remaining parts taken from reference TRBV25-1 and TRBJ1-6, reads EADIYQTPRYLVIGTGKKITLECSQTMGHDKMYWYQQDPGMELHLIHYSYGVNSTEKGDLSSESTVSRIRTEHFPLTLESARPSHTSQYLCASSEKVSYNSPLHFGNGTRLTVT.

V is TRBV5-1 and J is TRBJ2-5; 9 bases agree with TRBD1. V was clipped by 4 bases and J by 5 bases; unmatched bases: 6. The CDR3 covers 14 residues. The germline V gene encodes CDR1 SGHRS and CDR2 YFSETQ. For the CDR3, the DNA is TGCGCCAGCAGCGAACAGGGGGCCTGGGAGACCCAGTACTTC. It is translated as CASSEQGAWETQYF.

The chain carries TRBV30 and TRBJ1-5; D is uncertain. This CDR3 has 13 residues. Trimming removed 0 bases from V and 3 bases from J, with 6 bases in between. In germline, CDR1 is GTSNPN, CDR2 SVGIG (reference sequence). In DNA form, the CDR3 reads TGTGCCTGGAGTGTCATCGACAATCAGCCCCAGCATTTT. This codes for CAWSVIDNQPQHF.

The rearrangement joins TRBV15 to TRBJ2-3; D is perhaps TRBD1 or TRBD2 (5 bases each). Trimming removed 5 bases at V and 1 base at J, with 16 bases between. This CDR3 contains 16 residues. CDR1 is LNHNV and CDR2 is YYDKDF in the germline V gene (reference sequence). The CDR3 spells CATSGHVGVGTDTQYF. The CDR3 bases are TGTGCCACCAGCGGGCATGTGGGGGTCGGCACAGATACGCAGTATTTT.

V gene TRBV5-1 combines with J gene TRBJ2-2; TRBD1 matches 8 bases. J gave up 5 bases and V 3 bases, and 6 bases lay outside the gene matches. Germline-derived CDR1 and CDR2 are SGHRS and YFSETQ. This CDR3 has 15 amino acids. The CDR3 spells CASSYNRGETGELFF. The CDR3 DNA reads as TGCGCCAGCAGCTACAACAGGGGGGAGACCGGGGAGCTGTTTTTT.

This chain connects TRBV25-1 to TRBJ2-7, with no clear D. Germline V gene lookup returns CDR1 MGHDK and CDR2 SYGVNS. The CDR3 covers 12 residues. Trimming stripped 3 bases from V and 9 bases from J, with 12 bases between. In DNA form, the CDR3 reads TGTGCCAGCAGTGATATGTTCTCGGGGCAGTACGTC. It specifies CASSDMFSGQYV.

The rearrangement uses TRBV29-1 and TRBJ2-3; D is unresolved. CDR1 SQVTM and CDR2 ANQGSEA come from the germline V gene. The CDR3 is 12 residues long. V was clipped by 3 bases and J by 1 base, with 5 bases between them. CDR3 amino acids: CSVDVGTDTQYF. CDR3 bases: TGCAGCGTTGACGTCGGCACAGATACGCAGTATTTT.

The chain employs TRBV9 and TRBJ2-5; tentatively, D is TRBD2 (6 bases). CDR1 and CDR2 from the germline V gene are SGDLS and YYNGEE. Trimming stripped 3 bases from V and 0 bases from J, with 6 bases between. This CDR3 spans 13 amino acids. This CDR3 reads CASSAGDQETQYF. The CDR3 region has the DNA TGTGCCAGCAGCGCGGGGGACCAAGAGACCCAGTACTTC.

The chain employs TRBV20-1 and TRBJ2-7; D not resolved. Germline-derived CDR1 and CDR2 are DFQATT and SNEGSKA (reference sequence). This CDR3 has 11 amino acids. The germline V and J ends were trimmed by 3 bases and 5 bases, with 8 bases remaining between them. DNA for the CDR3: TGCAGTGCTAGGACTCACGACGAGCAGTACTTC. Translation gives CSARTHDEQYF.

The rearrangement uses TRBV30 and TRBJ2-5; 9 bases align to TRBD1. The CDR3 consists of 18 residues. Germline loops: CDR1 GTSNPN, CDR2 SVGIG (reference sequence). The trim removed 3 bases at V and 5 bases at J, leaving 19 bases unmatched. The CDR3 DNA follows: TGTGCCTGGAGCGCCGGGACAGGGAATTTCTTTGGCGGGGAGACCCAGTACTTC. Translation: CAWSAGTGNFFGGETQYF.

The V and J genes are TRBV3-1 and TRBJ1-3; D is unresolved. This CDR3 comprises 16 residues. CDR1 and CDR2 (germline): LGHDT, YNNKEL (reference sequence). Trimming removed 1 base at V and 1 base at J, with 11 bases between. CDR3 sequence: CASSQGPGRSGNTIYF. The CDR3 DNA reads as TGTGCCAGCAGCCAAGGGCCAGGTCGATCTGGAAACACCATATATTTT.

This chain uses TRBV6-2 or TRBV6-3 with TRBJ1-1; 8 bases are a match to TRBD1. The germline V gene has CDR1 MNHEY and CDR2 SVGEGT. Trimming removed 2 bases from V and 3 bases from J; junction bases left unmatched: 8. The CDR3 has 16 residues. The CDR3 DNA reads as TGTGCCAGCAGTTACGCGCCGGGACAGGCTTACACTGAAGCTTTCTTT. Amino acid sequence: CASSYAPGQAYTEAFF.

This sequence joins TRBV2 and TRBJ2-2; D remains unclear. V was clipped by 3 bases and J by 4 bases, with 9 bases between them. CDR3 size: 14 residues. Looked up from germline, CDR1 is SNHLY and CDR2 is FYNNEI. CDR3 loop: CASSEEWSTGELFF. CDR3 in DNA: TGTGCCAGCAGTGAGGAATGGTCCACCGGGGAGCTGTTTTTT. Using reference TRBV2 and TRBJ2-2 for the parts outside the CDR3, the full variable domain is EPEVTQTPSHQVTQMGQEVILRCVPISNHLYFYWYRQILGQKVEFLVSFYNNEISEKSEIFDDQFSVERPDGSNFTLKIRSTKLEDSAMYFCASSEEWSTGELFFGEGSRLTVL.